This section outlines one TCR beta chain sequence together with its context. The antigen is not known. PCR primers comprised 60 Vbeta and 13 Jbeta primers. Produced via immunoSEQ multiplex PCR; TCRdb's table is partial and in-frame only. The sample table includes 150,000 to 200,000 clones. The entry originates in a study of cytomegalovirus exposure and HLA in healthy donors. Donors likely had unrecorded immune exposures despite being nominally healthy when sampled. Germline CDR1 is MNHNS and CDR2 is SASEGT. V was clipped by 4 bases and J by 6 bases; unmatched bases: 9. The CDR3 contains 15 residues. Study outcomes and limitations: Researchers reportedly found TCR beta sequences accurately predicted most subjects' HLA-A and HLA-B alleles.

This receptor was taken from a woman aged 55-70 years in good health and CMV-seronegative. The rearrangement links TRBV6-1 to TRBJ2-7; 10 bases line up with TRBD1. Sequencing was performed on PBMCs. The CDR3 loop is CASSGQARDRGEQYF. The CDR3 nucleotides read TGTGCCAGCAGTGGACAGGCACGGGACAGGGGCGAGCAGTACTTC.